One and the same sample provided the 23 T cell receptor beta chains below, sequenced in a study of beta chain features in type 1 diabetes. General study findings and limits: Shortening of TCRB CDR3s, moderate but significant, appeared in all four CD4+ subsets of Type 1 diabetes patients.

Expressed TCRB transcripts were sequenced after all isolated RNA was converted to cDNA. TCRdb keeps only in-frame clones here, not all; method: immunoSEQ multiplex PCR. The data contain 550,000 to 850,000 clones, around an eighth of them singletons. Antigen specificity for these receptors is unknown. Sequencing was done on a sample of naive CD4+ T cells from blood. These receptors were collected from a man younger than 30 with type 1 diabetes.

In this sample, this clone turned up a few times. This chain links TRBV25-1 with TRBJ2-7; 7 positions agree with TRBD1. This CDR3 comprises 14 residues. The germline V gene encodes CDR1 MGHDK and CDR2 SYGVNS. The V segment lost 5 bases and the J segment 5 bases; nucleotides outside the gene matches: 9. The CDR3 nucleotides are TGTGCCAGCAGTTCCCGGACAGGAGGAGACGAGCAGTACTTC. Its translation: CASSSRTGGDEQYF.

The rearrangement links TRBV9 to TRBJ2-3; D not resolved. The CDR3 runs to 14 residues. Looked up from germline, CDR1 is SGDLS and CDR2 is YYNGEE. The V gene lost 1 base and the J gene lost 5 bases, with 11 bases spanning the gap. Written as DNA, the CDR3 is TGTGCCAGCAGCGTAACCGGGTGGCAAGATACGCAGTATTTT. The encoded protein is CASSVTGWQDTQYF.

The J gene is TRBJ2-5, the V gene TRBV19, with D perhaps being TRBD1 or TRBD2 (5 bases each). Germline V gene sequence: CDR1 LNHDA, CDR2 SQIVND (reference sequence). V lost 4 bases and J 1 base, leaving 16 bases between the germline ends. This CDR3 comprises 16 residues. CDR3 nucleotides: TGTGCCAGTAGTACCCCTGGGGGAAGGCTCCAAGAGACCCAGTACTTC. Its protein is CASSTPGGRLQETQYF. Looking up the rest from reference TRBV19 and TRBJ2-5 gives the full variable domain: DGGITQSPKYLFRKEGQNVTLSCEQNLNHDAMYWYRQDPGQGLRLIYYSQIVNDFQKGDIAEGYSVSREKKESFPLTVTSAQKNPTAFYLCASSTPGGRLQETQYFGPGTRLLVL.

J is TRBJ1-1 and V is TRBV30; no definite D call. The ends were cut back, 0 bases at V and 5 bases at J, with 16 bases in the middle. The CDR3 is 15 residues long. The germline gives CDR1 GTSNPN, CDR2 SVGIG (reference sequence). As DNA, the CDR3 is TGTGCCTGGAGTGTACGCCGGGGTGAGGAAACTGAAGCTTTCTTT. Protein sequence: CAWSVRRGEETEAFF.

The chain uses TRBV30 and TRBJ1-1; D ambiguous. V was clipped by 6 bases and J by 0 bases, with 11 bases between them. The CDR3 has 13 amino acids. Germline CDR1 GTSNPN, CDR2 SVGIG (reference sequence). CDR3 nucleotide sequence: TGTGCCTGCTCGGTCCTACTGAACACTGAAGCTTTCTTT. Amino acids: CACSVLLNTEAFF.

This sequence joins TRBV7-8 and TRBJ2-7; D remains ambiguous. V was trimmed by 4 bases and J by 0 bases, leaving 7 bases between them. The CDR3 totals 13 residues. CDR1 SGHVS and CDR2 FQNEAQ come from the germline V gene. CDR3 nucleotides: TGTGCCAGCAGCTCTAGGAGCTCCTACGAGCAGTACTTC. This translates into CASSSRSSYEQYF. Looking up the rest from reference TRBV7-8 and TRBJ2-7 gives the full variable domain: GAGVSQSPRYKVAKRGQDVALRCDPISGHVSLFWYQQALGQGPEFLTYFQNEAQLDKSGLPSDRFFAERPEGSVSTLKIQRTQQEDSAVYLCASSSRSSYEQYFGPGTRLTVT.

This clone was seen a few times. This sequence joins TRBV9 and TRBJ1-1; no clear D. The CDR3 is 12 residues long. V lost 3 bases and J lost 4, with 7 bases in between. Germline CDR1 and CDR2: SGDLS and YYNGEE. This CDR3 is CASSGYSTEAFF. The CDR3 region has the DNA TGTGCCAGCAGCGGATACAGCACTGAAGCTTTCTTT.

The V gene is TRBV30, the J gene TRBJ1-5, with D perhaps TRBD1 (6 bases). In germline, CDR1 is GTSNPN, CDR2 SVGIG (reference sequence). The CDR3 sequence is 14 residues long. V lost 1 base, J lost 5 bases, and 12 bases lay in between. CDR3 sequence: CAWSGIQGDQPQHF. Here the CDR3 DNA reads TGTGCCTGGAGTGGAATACAGGGCGATCAGCCCCAGCATTTT.

The genes are TRBV6-5 and TRBJ1-1, with D uncertain. V lost 4 bases to trimming and J lost 4 bases, with 7 bases between them. The CDR3 covers 12 residues. CDR1 is MNHEY, CDR2 SVGAGI, per germline. Here the CDR3 reads CASSSTPTEAFF. The CDR3 nucleotides read TGTGCCAGCAGTTCTACACCCACTGAAGCTTTCTTT.

Only a few counts were recorded for this clone. DNA of the CDR3: TGTGCCAGCAGCTTAAGAGGGCCCAATGACAATGAGCAGTTCTTC. It translates to CASSLRGPNDNEQFF. The rearrangement uses TRBV11-3 and TRBJ2-1; perhaps TRBD2 as D (5 bases). The V end lost 2 bases, the J end lost 5 bases, and 13 bases lay between the germline ends. CDR1 is SGHNT and CDR2 is YENEEA in the germline V gene. The CDR3 spans 15 residues.

As regards this clone: In the same sample, other DNA sequences code for this CDR3. The chain is built from TRBV5-1 and TRBJ2-5; D remains unclear. V gave up 4 bases and J gave up 1 base, with 5 bases separating them. The CDR3 covers 12 residues. Germline CDR1 reads SGHRS; CDR2 reads YFSETQ. CDR3 coding DNA: TGCGCCAGCAGCCTTCCCCAAGAGACCCAGTACTTC. Translating gives CASSLPQETQYF.

This clone was observed a handful of times. This rearrangement joins TRBV7-9 to TRBJ2-3, with 7 bases fitting TRBD1. Per the germline V gene, CDR1 is SEHNR and CDR2 is FQNEAQ (reference sequence). The CDR3 is 14 residues long. Trimming at V came to 5 bases and at J to 3 bases, leaving 5 bases not matched to a gene. CDR3 region: CASSASGGTDTQYF. CDR3 in DNA: TGTGCCAGCAGCGCTTCAGGGGGAACAGATACGCAGTATTTT. Drawing the rest from reference TRBV7-9 and TRBJ2-3, the complete variable domain is DTGVSQNPRHKITKRGQNVTFRCDPISEHNRLYWYRQTLGQGPEFLTYFQNEAQLEKSRLLSDRFSAERPKGSFSTLEIQRTEQGDSAMYLCASSASGGTDTQYFGPGTRLTVL.

This clone was counted only a few times. The gene calls are TRBV7-6 and TRBJ1-2; TRBD1 might be the D (5 bases). This CDR3 spans 13 amino acids. Germline values: CDR1 SGHVS, CDR2 FNYEAQ. Trimming took off 8 bases at V and 7 bases at J, with 17 bases between the two ends. CDR3 sequence (DNA): TGTGCCAGCTCATTCGGGGGTCTGGCTGGCTACACCTTC. This gives the protein CASSFGGLAGYTF.

This chain joins TRBV2 and TRBJ2-7; TRBD1 aligns across 10 bases. J lost 8 bases, V lost 6 bases, and 4 bases had no gene match. The length of the CDR3 is 12 residues. The germline CDR1 and CDR2 sequences are SNHLY and FYNNEI. This chain's CDR3 is CASRLTGGKQYF. The CDR3 DNA follows: TGTGCCAGCAGACTGACAGGGGGCAAGCAGTACTTC.

This clone turned up a few times. This chain links TRBV5-1 with TRBJ2-1, with TRBD2 identical over 8 bases. The germline V gene encodes CDR1 SGHRS and CDR2 YFSETQ. This CDR3 is built from 15 residues. V gave up 6 bases and J gave up 2 bases; unmatched junction bases: 7. The CDR3, as DNA: TGCGCCAGCACCGGGGGGGCCGCCCCCTACAATGAGCAGTTCTTC. Translated, it gives CASTGGAAPYNEQFF.

V is TRBV5-1 and J is TRBJ1-5; D remains ambiguous. Germline CDR1 is SGHRS and CDR2 is YFSETQ. CDR3 length equals 14 residues. Trimming stripped 0 bases from V and 3 bases from J, with 7 bases between. Here the CDR3 reads CASSLETVNQPQHF. The CDR3 DNA reads as TGCGCCAGCAGCTTGGAAACTGTCAATCAGCCCCAGCATTTT.

This chain links TRBV7-2 with TRBJ2-7; 8 nucleotides line up with TRBD2. CDR1 SGHTA and CDR2 FQGNSA come from the germline V gene. Trimming at V came to 5 bases and at J to 3 bases, leaving 6 bases not matched to a gene. The CDR3 is made up of 14 amino acids. CDR3: CASSPGLGYYEQYF. CDR3 nucleotide sequence: TGTGCCAGCAGCCCGGGACTAGGATACTACGAGCAGTACTTC.

This sequence joins TRBV15 and TRBJ2-1; the D gene is possibly TRBD2 (6 bases). The CDR3 runs 15 residues. Germline CDR1 reads LNHNV; CDR2 reads YYDKDF (reference sequence). V gave up 6 bases and J gave up 5 bases, with 17 bases separating them. CDR3 bases: TGTGCCACCAGTCCGAGGCTCGGAGGGAACAATGAGCAGTTCTTC. This gives the protein CATSPRLGGNNEQFF. Filled out from reference TRBV15 and TRBJ2-1, the complete variable domain reads DAMVIQNPRYQVTQFGKPVTLSCSQTLNHNVMYWYQQKSSQAPKLLFHYYDKDFNNEADTPDNFQSRRPNTSFCFLDIRSPGLGDTAMYLCATSPRLGGNNEQFFGPGTRLTVL.

Concerning this clone itself: One end of the junction is discordant with germline, which a read error may explain. This sequence joins TRBV12-5 and TRBJ2-2; D perhaps matches TRBD2 (5 bases). This CDR3 spans 16 amino acids. Germline values: CDR1 LGHNT, CDR2 FRNRAP. The CDR3 protein is CANGLWYGGNTGELFF. The CDR3 DNA follows: TGTGCTAATGGTTTGTGGTACGGAGGGAACACCGGGGAGCTGTTTTTT.

CDR3 DNA: TGTGCCAGCAGTGAAGTAGGCTACGAGCAGTACTTC. Protein: CASSEVGYEQYF. The chain employs TRBV2 and TRBJ2-5; no clear D. The tail of the sequence fits TRBJ2-7 better, so the J call may be wrong. Germline V gene sequence: CDR1 SNHLY, CDR2 FYNNEI. The CDR3 has 12 amino acids.

V is TRBV6-5 and J is TRBJ1-2, with unresolved D. V was trimmed by 7 bases and J by 3 bases, leaving 15 bases between them. This CDR3 has 14 residues. Germline CDR1 MNHEY, CDR2 SVGAGI. CDR3 protein: CASTPAASDYGYTF. The CDR3 DNA sequence: TGTGCCAGCACCCCAGCGGCTTCGGACTATGGCTACACCTTC.

The J gene is TRBJ2-1, the V gene TRBV5-1; D is perhaps TRBD1 (6 bases). The CDR3 length is 14 residues. Per the germline V gene, CDR1 is SGHRS and CDR2 is YFSETQ. The V end was cut by 2 bases, the J end by 1 base, with 7 bases between. The DNA of the CDR3 is TGCGCCAGCAGCTTCGGACAGTCCTACAATGAGCAGTTCTTC. Translating it yields CASSFGQSYNEQFF.

This sequence joins TRBV10-2 and TRBJ2-2; 8 bases match TRBD1. The junction had 0 bases not matched to a gene; V was cut back by 6 bases and J by 0 bases. The germline gives CDR1 WSHSY, CDR2 SAAADI. This CDR3 spans 14 amino acids. CDR3 protein: CASRQGANTGELFF. The CDR3 region has the DNA TGCGCCAGCAGACAGGGGGCGAACACCGGGGAGCTGTTTTTT.